The rows below give T cell receptor beta chains drawn from one sample of a study of PD-1 blockade in classical Hodgkin lymphoma. The repertoire was sequenced with immunoSEQ multiplex PCR; TCRdb's copy has only in-frame clones and lacks some. The sample has tens of thousands of clones; 80% to 85% are singletons. The sample was CD4+ T cells from blood, taken at baseline. Source of these receptors: a human donor with classical Hodgkin lymphoma. Both conserved end residues are part of each CDR3. D genes are given only for firm matches. Size is stated for part of the rows, as once, few or many counts, or as a class when the clone is expanded.

d_call: .; v_call: TRBV19; j_call: TRBJ1-2; clone_size: .; cdr3_aa: CASQNRGPGGYTF; cdr3_nt: TGTGCCAGTCAAAATCGGGGACCGGGTGGCTACACCTTC
d_call: TRBD2; v_call: TRBV5-1; j_call: TRBJ2-1; clone_size: .; cdr3_aa: CASSLTSGVYNEQFF; cdr3_nt: TGCGCCAGCAGCTTGACTAGCGGGGTCTACAATGAGCAGTTCTTC
d_call: .; v_call: TRBV6-6; j_call: TRBJ2-7; clone_size: .; cdr3_aa: CASSTQGYEQYF; cdr3_nt: TGTGCCAGCAGTACCCAGGGTTACGAGCAGTACTTC
d_call: .; v_call: TRBV29-1; j_call: TRBJ2-7; clone_size: .; cdr3_aa: CSAGRGLDYEQYF; cdr3_nt: TGCAGCGCTGGTCGGGGCCTAGACTACGAGCAGTACTTC
d_call: .; v_call: TRBV19; j_call: TRBJ2-5; clone_size: .; cdr3_aa: CASSMSPETQYF; cdr3_nt: TGTGCCAGTAGTATGAGCCCAGAGACCCAGTACTTC
d_call: .; v_call: TRBV9; j_call: TRBJ2-3; clone_size: .; cdr3_aa: CASSTETEDTQYF; cdr3_nt: TGTGCCAGCAGCACGGAGACGGAGGATACGCAGTATTTT
d_call: .; v_call: TRBV7-2; j_call: TRBJ1-2; clone_size: .; cdr3_aa: CASSLGQGHGYTF; cdr3_nt: TGTGCCAGCAGCTTAGGGCAGGGACATGGCTACACCTTC
d_call: .; v_call: TRBV7-2; j_call: TRBJ1-1; clone_size: .; cdr3_aa: CASSSQGNTEAFF; cdr3_nt: TGTGCCAGCAGCTCACAGGGTAACACTGAAGCTTTCTTT
d_call: .; v_call: TRBV11-3; j_call: TRBJ2-5; clone_size: .; cdr3_aa: CATTRGAGETQYF; cdr3_nt: TGTGCCACCACTCGGGGGGCCGGAGAGACCCAGTACTTC
d_call: TRBD1; v_call: TRBV9; j_call: TRBJ1-2; clone_size: .; cdr3_aa: CASSVDRGHGYTF; cdr3_nt: TGTGCCAGCAGCGTCGACAGGGGGCATGGCTACACCTTC
d_call: .; v_call: TRBV5-6; j_call: TRBJ1-6; clone_size: once; cdr3_aa: CASSKGLYTHSPLHF; cdr3_nt: TGTGCCAGCAGCAAAGGACTGTACACACATTCACCCCTCCACTTT
d_call: .; v_call: TRBV7-9; j_call: TRBJ2-5; clone_size: few; cdr3_aa: CASSLGGSGGETQYF; cdr3_nt: TGTGCCAGCAGCTTAGGTGGCAGCGGAGGCGAGACCCAGTACTTC
d_call: TRBD1; v_call: TRBV7-9; j_call: TRBJ2-7; clone_size: .; cdr3_aa: CASSIRDSYEQYF; cdr3_nt: TGTGCCAGCAGCATTCGGGACAGCTACGAGCAGTACTTC
d_call: TRBD2; v_call: TRBV6-5; j_call: TRBJ2-5; clone_size: few; cdr3_aa: CASAAGGPWETQYF; cdr3_nt: TGTGCCAGCGCAGCGGGGGGGCCTTGGGAGACCCAGTACTTC
d_call: .; v_call: TRBV6-1; j_call: TRBJ1-1; clone_size: once; cdr3_aa: CASSLRGSPEAFF; cdr3_nt: TGTGCCAGCAGTCTTCGAGGGTCCCCTGAAGCTTTCTTT
d_call: .; v_call: TRBV5-1; j_call: TRBJ1-1; clone_size: .; cdr3_aa: CASSLDQGTTEAFF; cdr3_nt: TGCGCCAGCAGCTTGGATCAGGGGACCACTGAAGCTTTCTTT
d_call: .; v_call: TRBV2; j_call: TRBJ2-5; clone_size: .; cdr3_aa: CASSAGPRQETQYF; cdr3_nt: TGTGCCAGCAGTGCTGGTCCCCGCCAAGAGACCCAGTACTTC
d_call: TRBD1; v_call: TRBV7-6; j_call: TRBJ2-7; clone_size: few; cdr3_aa: CASSPGQDSSYEQYF; cdr3_nt: TGTGCCAGCAGCCCTGGACAGGACAGCTCCTACGAGCAGTACTTC